One sample yielded the 20 T cell receptor beta chains listed below, sequenced in a study of blood T cell repertoires in COVID-19. The table came from immunoSEQ multiplex PCR; TCRdb's copy has only in-frame clones and leaves some out. This sample has about 170,000 clones, with 80% to 90% found just once. What was sequenced was peripheral blood. These receptors all come from a man aged 40-49 years who had recovered from COVID-19.

The chain couples TRBV7-2 to TRBJ2-1, with D hard to call. Germline V CDR1 and CDR2: SGHTA, FQGNSA. The CDR3 contains 13 residues. Trimming removed 2 bases from V and 5 bases from J, with 7 bases in between. The CDR3 nucleotides are TGTGCCAGCAGCTTAAGGCAGGACAATGAGCAGTTCTTC. Protein sequence: CASSLRQDNEQFF.

The V call is TRBV20-1, the J call TRBJ1-1; D not resolved. The CDR3 has 11 amino acids. Deletions cut 6 bases from V and 0 bases from J, with 5 bases between. The V gene's germline CDR1 is DFQATT and CDR2 SNEGSKA (reference sequence). The DNA of the CDR3 is TGCAGTGCCCTTATGAACACTGAAGCTTTCTTT. Translation: CSALMNTEAFF.

This chain links TRBV4-3 with TRBJ2-5; unclear D gene. Trimming cost V 5 bases and J 4 bases, with 17 bases left between them. Germline lookup yields CDR1 LGHNA and CDR2 YSLEER. This CDR3 is built from 15 residues. CDR3 in DNA: TGCGCCAGCAGCGACCTGCTGGGCCCACGAGAGACCCAGTACTTC. Its translation is CASSDLLGPRETQYF.

This chain connects TRBV10-3 to TRBJ2-1; D may be TRBD2 (5 bases). The CDR3 has 15 residues. Germline CDR1 and CDR2: ENHRY and SYGVKD. Trimming took off 6 bases at V and 6 bases at J, with 18 bases between the two ends. Written as DNA, the CDR3 is TGTGCCATCAGCCACCACCTTTTAGCGTCCAATGAGCAGTTCTTC. This translates into CAISHHLLASNEQFF.

The V gene is TRBV3-1 (or the pseudogene TRBV3-2), the J gene TRBJ1-6; maybe TRBD1 (5 bases). Germline V gene lookup returns CDR1 LGHDT and CDR2 YNNKEL (reference sequence). This CDR3 has 13 amino acids. V was clipped by 1 base and J by 9 bases, with 7 bases between them. CDR3 coding DNA: TGTGCCAGCAGCCAAGGTAGGGGTTCACCCCTCCACTTT. It yields the protein CASSQGRGSPLHF.

The chain carries TRBV6-6 and TRBJ1-3, with D unclear. The CDR3 totals 16 residues. Trimming cost V 0 bases and J 0 bases, with 9 bases left between them. CDR1 is MNHNY, CDR2 SVGAGI, per germline (reference sequence). The CDR3 protein is CASSYSAVSSGNTIYF. CDR3 nucleotides: TGTGCCAGCAGTTACTCTGCCGTTAGCTCTGGAAACACCATATATTTT.

The rearrangement joins TRBV20-1 to TRBJ2-2, with 7 bases identical to TRBD2. The CDR3 spans 15 residues. J lost 2 bases, V lost 3 bases, and 6 bases had no gene match. Germline-derived CDR1 and CDR2 are DFQATT and SNEGSKA (reference sequence). This CDR3 reads CSASPASGNTGELFF. In nucleotides, the CDR3 is TGCAGTGCTAGTCCGGCTAGCGGAAACACCGGGGAGCTGTTTTTT.

The chain couples TRBV6-5 to TRBJ2-1; D might be TRBD1 (6 bases). CDR1 and CDR2 (germline): MNHEY, SVGAGI. V gave up 9 bases and J gave up 5 bases, with 20 bases separating them. The length of the CDR3 is 15 residues. CDR3: CASRPRDTSNNEQFF. Here the CDR3 DNA reads TGTGCCAGTCGACCTCGGGACACCTCAAACAATGAGCAGTTCTTC.

The J gene is TRBJ2-7, the V gene TRBV12-3 or TRBV12-4; D gene uncertain. The CDR3 length is 12 residues. V lost 3 bases, J lost 5 bases, and 8 bases lay in between. This CDR3 reads CASSFWSHEQYF. Here the CDR3 DNA reads TGTGCCAGCAGTTTCTGGAGCCACGAGCAGTACTTC.

The V and J genes are TRBV18 and TRBJ1-1; TRBD1 is a possible D gene (5 bases). CDR1 and CDR2 from the germline V gene are KGHSH and LQKENI. This CDR3 has 16 residues. With 5 bases removed from V and 3 bases from J, the gap between germline ends came to 19 bases. CDR3 DNA sequence: TGTGCCAGCTCAACAACTCGCAGGGCGCCGGACACTGAAGCTTTCTTT. Its protein product is CASSTTRRAPDTEAFF.

This rearrangement joins TRBV27 to TRBJ2-2, with D maybe TRBD2 (5 bases). Per the germline V gene, CDR1 is MNHEY and CDR2 is SMNVEV (reference sequence). The CDR3 is made up of 16 amino acids. The V and J ends lost 1 base and 0 bases respectively, with 9 bases between them. The CDR3 DNA sequence: TGTGCCAGCAGTTTATTCGGGGTTACGAACACCGGGGAGCTGTTTTTT. Translated, it gives CASSLFGVTNTGELFF.

The gene calls are TRBV28 and TRBJ1-2, with TRBD1 matching over 9 bases. Unmatched junction bases numbered 16, after V lost 4 bases and J lost 4 bases. Germline values: CDR1 MDHEN, CDR2 SYDVKM. The CDR3 has 18 residues. The CDR3 coding sequence is TGTGCCAGCAGTTCTTATTTAGGGGGACAGGGAAATCGCTATGGCTACACCTTC. Translating it yields CASSSYLGGQGNRYGYTF.

The CDR3 nucleotides are TGTGCCAGCCGAACCCATGGCGGAAACCAAGAGACCCAGTACTTC. Residues: CASRTHGGNQETQYF. The rearrangement links TRBV19 to TRBJ2-5; D is unresolved. This CDR3 is 15 amino acids long. From germline, CDR1 is LNHDA and CDR2 SQIVND (reference sequence). With 9 bases removed from V and 0 bases from J, the gap between germline ends came to 17 bases.

V is TRBV29-1 and J is TRBJ2-7; D gene uncertain. Between the trimmed V and J ends, which lost 5 bases and 3 bases, there was a span of 8 bases. The CDR3 contains 11 residues. Germline assignment: CDR1 SQVTM and CDR2 ANQGSEA. This CDR3 is CSVRQDYEQYF. The DNA of the CDR3 is TGCAGCGTTAGGCAGGACTACGAGCAGTACTTC.

V is TRBV27 and J is TRBJ1-2; possible D gene TRBD1, 6 bases. Germline CDR1 MNHEY, CDR2 SMNVEV (reference sequence). The ends were cut back, 2 bases at V and 5 bases at J, with 12 bases in the middle. CDR3 length: 14 amino acids. The CDR3 DNA reads TGTGCCAGCAGTTTAACAGGGTCCGGGTATGGCTACACCTTC. Its translation is CASSLTGSGYGYTF.

Comment on this clone: The sample has other DNA sequences that encode this CDR3 too. The DNA for the CDR3 is TGTGCCAGCAGTTTACAGGGTTACGAGCAGTACTTC. Translated, it gives CASSLQGYEQYF. This chain connects TRBV6-2 or TRBV6-3 to TRBJ2-7; D possibly corresponds to TRBD1 (6 bases). Germline CDR1 is MNHEY and CDR2 is SVGEGT. CDR3 length: 12 residues. The V end lost 4 bases, the J end lost 4 bases, and 8 bases lay between the germline ends.

V is TRBV7-9 and J is TRBJ2-2; D is ambiguous. Germline V gene sequence: CDR1 SEHNR, CDR2 FQNEAQ (reference sequence). The V gene lost 5 bases and the J gene lost 7 bases, with 11 bases spanning the gap. This CDR3 contains 13 residues. In DNA, the CDR3 is TGTGCCAGCAGCCTTCGCCCGAGCGGGGAGCTGTTTTTT. It yields the protein CASSLRPSGELFF.

The chain is built from TRBV6-5 and TRBJ2-3; possibly TRBD1 for D (5 bases). The CDR3 loop spans 15 amino acids. Germline lookup yields CDR1 MNHEY and CDR2 SVGAGI. V lost 4 bases and J lost 0, with 11 bases in between. As DNA, the CDR3 is TGTGCCAGCAGTTTCACAGGTCCTAGCACAGATACGCAGTATTTT. It encodes CASSFTGPSTDTQYF.

The chain links TRBV7-9 to TRBJ2-2, with D tentatively TRBD1 (6 bases). Germline assignment: CDR1 SEHNR and CDR2 FQNEAQ (reference sequence). The CDR3 has 13 residues. The V end lost 6 bases, the J end lost 4 bases, and 9 bases lay between the germline ends. CDR3 in amino acids: CASSQGPTGELFF. CDR3 nucleotides: TGTGCCAGCAGTCAGGGGCCCACCGGGGAGCTGTTTTTT. Full variable domain (rest looked up from reference TRBV7-9 and TRBJ2-2): DTGVSQNPRHKITKRGQNVTFRCDPISEHNRLYWYRQTLGQGPEFLTYFQNEAQLEKSRLLSDRFSAERPKGSFSTLEIQRTEQGDSAMYLCASSQGPTGELFFGEGSRLTVL.

CDR3 protein: CASSIRLAGTPLNEQFF. The CDR3, as DNA: TGTGCCAGCAGTATAAGACTAGCGGGAACCCCTCTCAATGAGCAGTTCTTC. The chain employs TRBV6-2 or TRBV6-3 and TRBJ2-1, with 11 positions matching TRBD2. Germline assignment: CDR1 MNHEY and CDR2 SVGEGT. CDR3 length: 17 residues. The V gene end was trimmed by 5 bases and the J gene end by 6 bases; junction bases not matched to a gene: 12.